One T cell receptor beta chain is described in this entry. The V segment lost 5 bases and the J segment 4 bases; nucleotides outside the gene matches: 9. CDR3 length: 15 amino acids. Germline loops: CDR1 MNHEY, CDR2 SVGEGT. The data stem from a study of blood T cell repertoires in COVID-19. The wider study: Whether acute or convalescent, the COVID-19 samples came from the United States, Italy and Spain. PBMCs, B-cell-depleted T cells, or T cells were the source of the cDNA or gDNA that made up the material.

Authors' methods: Researchers report that nucleated cell counts were estimated from reference gene primer amplification. TCRdb's copy holds only in-frame clones and misses some; the assay was immunoSEQ multiplex PCR. That table gives V, J and clone size, and the DNA gave D and trimming. This table has fewer than 250,000 clones, 65% to 85% appearing once. The clonotype originates from a man aged 50 to 60 with active or convalescent COVID-19. The sequenced material came from peripheral blood. The rearrangement joins TRBV6-2 or TRBV6-3 to TRBJ2-3; 7 positions match TRBD1. CDR3 in amino acids: CASSHGTEESDTQYF. In DNA, the CDR3 is TGTGCCAGCAGTCACGGGACAGAGGAATCAGATACGCAGTATTTT.